This record looks at one T cell receptor beta chain sequence and its context. Its target is not known. Between about 2014 and 2018, patients underwent resection in Japan or China. This entry is derived from a study of immune evolution from preneoplasia to lung adenocarcinoma. General study results and limits: Top clone share appeared to fall from AAH through AIS, MIA, adenocarcinoma. Later-stage lesions appeared to have more T cells, more diversity, less clonality. Highest clonality occurred in KRAS-mutant, not EGFR-mutant or double wild-type, nodules.

V was clipped by 0 bases and J by 5 bases; unmatched bases: 6. This CDR3 has 16 residues. The germline CDR1 and CDR2 sequences are SGHRS and YFSETQ. Sequencing was performed with immunoSEQ multiplex PCR; in TCRdb, only in-frame clones are kept and a portion is missing. The sample holds around 3,700 clones, about 81% seen once. V usage is TRBV5-1 and J usage is TRBJ2-5; 11 bases agree with TRBD2. The clonotype comes from a person between 70 and 80 years old with invasive lung adenocarcinoma. The specimen was FFPE invasive lung adenocarcinoma tissue. CDR3 region: CASSLAASGRMETQYF. The CDR3 DNA is TGCGCCAGCAGCTTGGCTGCTAGCGGGAGGATGGAGACCCAGTACTTC.